This T cell receptor (beta chain) was sequenced during a study of blood T cell repertoires in COVID-19. Study in general: Symptom resolution, clearance, or two negative PCRs marked donors in Cohort 3 as recovered.

Assay used: immunoSEQ multiplex PCR; TCRdb lists only in-frame clones, some missing. Seen here are around 140,000 clones, approximately 80% observed once, and the top ten hold 3.5% to 5%. Cohort allocation depended upon clinical history that participants reported. Germline CDR1 MNHEY, CDR2 SMNVEV (reference sequence). The length of the CDR3 is 19 residues. The trim removed 8 bases at V and 4 bases at J, leaving 21 bases unmatched. V is TRBV27 and J is TRBJ1-1; 11 positions match TRBD1. This TCR was sampled from a man in his fifties in a cohort exposed to, infected with or recovered from COVID-19 (not recorded which). Sequencing was done on a sample of PBMCs or T cells enriched from blood (not recorded which). The CDR3 region has the DNA TGTGCCAGCCCTCCTTTTGATTCTTCCGGGACAGGGGGAATCACTGAAGCTTTCTTT. It is translated as CASPPFDSSGTGGITEAFF.